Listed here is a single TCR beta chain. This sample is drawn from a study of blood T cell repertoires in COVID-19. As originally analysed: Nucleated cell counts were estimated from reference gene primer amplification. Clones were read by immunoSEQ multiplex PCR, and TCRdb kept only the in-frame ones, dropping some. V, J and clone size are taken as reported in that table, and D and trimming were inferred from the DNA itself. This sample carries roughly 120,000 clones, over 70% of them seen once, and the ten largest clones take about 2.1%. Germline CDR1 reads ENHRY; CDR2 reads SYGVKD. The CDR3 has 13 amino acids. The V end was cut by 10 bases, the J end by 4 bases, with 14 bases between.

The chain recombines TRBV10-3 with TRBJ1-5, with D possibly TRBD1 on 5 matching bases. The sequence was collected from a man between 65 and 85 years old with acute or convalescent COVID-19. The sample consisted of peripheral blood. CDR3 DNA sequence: TGTGCCACCTCCCAGGGAACTAATCAGCCCCAGCATTTT. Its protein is CATSQGTNQPQHF.